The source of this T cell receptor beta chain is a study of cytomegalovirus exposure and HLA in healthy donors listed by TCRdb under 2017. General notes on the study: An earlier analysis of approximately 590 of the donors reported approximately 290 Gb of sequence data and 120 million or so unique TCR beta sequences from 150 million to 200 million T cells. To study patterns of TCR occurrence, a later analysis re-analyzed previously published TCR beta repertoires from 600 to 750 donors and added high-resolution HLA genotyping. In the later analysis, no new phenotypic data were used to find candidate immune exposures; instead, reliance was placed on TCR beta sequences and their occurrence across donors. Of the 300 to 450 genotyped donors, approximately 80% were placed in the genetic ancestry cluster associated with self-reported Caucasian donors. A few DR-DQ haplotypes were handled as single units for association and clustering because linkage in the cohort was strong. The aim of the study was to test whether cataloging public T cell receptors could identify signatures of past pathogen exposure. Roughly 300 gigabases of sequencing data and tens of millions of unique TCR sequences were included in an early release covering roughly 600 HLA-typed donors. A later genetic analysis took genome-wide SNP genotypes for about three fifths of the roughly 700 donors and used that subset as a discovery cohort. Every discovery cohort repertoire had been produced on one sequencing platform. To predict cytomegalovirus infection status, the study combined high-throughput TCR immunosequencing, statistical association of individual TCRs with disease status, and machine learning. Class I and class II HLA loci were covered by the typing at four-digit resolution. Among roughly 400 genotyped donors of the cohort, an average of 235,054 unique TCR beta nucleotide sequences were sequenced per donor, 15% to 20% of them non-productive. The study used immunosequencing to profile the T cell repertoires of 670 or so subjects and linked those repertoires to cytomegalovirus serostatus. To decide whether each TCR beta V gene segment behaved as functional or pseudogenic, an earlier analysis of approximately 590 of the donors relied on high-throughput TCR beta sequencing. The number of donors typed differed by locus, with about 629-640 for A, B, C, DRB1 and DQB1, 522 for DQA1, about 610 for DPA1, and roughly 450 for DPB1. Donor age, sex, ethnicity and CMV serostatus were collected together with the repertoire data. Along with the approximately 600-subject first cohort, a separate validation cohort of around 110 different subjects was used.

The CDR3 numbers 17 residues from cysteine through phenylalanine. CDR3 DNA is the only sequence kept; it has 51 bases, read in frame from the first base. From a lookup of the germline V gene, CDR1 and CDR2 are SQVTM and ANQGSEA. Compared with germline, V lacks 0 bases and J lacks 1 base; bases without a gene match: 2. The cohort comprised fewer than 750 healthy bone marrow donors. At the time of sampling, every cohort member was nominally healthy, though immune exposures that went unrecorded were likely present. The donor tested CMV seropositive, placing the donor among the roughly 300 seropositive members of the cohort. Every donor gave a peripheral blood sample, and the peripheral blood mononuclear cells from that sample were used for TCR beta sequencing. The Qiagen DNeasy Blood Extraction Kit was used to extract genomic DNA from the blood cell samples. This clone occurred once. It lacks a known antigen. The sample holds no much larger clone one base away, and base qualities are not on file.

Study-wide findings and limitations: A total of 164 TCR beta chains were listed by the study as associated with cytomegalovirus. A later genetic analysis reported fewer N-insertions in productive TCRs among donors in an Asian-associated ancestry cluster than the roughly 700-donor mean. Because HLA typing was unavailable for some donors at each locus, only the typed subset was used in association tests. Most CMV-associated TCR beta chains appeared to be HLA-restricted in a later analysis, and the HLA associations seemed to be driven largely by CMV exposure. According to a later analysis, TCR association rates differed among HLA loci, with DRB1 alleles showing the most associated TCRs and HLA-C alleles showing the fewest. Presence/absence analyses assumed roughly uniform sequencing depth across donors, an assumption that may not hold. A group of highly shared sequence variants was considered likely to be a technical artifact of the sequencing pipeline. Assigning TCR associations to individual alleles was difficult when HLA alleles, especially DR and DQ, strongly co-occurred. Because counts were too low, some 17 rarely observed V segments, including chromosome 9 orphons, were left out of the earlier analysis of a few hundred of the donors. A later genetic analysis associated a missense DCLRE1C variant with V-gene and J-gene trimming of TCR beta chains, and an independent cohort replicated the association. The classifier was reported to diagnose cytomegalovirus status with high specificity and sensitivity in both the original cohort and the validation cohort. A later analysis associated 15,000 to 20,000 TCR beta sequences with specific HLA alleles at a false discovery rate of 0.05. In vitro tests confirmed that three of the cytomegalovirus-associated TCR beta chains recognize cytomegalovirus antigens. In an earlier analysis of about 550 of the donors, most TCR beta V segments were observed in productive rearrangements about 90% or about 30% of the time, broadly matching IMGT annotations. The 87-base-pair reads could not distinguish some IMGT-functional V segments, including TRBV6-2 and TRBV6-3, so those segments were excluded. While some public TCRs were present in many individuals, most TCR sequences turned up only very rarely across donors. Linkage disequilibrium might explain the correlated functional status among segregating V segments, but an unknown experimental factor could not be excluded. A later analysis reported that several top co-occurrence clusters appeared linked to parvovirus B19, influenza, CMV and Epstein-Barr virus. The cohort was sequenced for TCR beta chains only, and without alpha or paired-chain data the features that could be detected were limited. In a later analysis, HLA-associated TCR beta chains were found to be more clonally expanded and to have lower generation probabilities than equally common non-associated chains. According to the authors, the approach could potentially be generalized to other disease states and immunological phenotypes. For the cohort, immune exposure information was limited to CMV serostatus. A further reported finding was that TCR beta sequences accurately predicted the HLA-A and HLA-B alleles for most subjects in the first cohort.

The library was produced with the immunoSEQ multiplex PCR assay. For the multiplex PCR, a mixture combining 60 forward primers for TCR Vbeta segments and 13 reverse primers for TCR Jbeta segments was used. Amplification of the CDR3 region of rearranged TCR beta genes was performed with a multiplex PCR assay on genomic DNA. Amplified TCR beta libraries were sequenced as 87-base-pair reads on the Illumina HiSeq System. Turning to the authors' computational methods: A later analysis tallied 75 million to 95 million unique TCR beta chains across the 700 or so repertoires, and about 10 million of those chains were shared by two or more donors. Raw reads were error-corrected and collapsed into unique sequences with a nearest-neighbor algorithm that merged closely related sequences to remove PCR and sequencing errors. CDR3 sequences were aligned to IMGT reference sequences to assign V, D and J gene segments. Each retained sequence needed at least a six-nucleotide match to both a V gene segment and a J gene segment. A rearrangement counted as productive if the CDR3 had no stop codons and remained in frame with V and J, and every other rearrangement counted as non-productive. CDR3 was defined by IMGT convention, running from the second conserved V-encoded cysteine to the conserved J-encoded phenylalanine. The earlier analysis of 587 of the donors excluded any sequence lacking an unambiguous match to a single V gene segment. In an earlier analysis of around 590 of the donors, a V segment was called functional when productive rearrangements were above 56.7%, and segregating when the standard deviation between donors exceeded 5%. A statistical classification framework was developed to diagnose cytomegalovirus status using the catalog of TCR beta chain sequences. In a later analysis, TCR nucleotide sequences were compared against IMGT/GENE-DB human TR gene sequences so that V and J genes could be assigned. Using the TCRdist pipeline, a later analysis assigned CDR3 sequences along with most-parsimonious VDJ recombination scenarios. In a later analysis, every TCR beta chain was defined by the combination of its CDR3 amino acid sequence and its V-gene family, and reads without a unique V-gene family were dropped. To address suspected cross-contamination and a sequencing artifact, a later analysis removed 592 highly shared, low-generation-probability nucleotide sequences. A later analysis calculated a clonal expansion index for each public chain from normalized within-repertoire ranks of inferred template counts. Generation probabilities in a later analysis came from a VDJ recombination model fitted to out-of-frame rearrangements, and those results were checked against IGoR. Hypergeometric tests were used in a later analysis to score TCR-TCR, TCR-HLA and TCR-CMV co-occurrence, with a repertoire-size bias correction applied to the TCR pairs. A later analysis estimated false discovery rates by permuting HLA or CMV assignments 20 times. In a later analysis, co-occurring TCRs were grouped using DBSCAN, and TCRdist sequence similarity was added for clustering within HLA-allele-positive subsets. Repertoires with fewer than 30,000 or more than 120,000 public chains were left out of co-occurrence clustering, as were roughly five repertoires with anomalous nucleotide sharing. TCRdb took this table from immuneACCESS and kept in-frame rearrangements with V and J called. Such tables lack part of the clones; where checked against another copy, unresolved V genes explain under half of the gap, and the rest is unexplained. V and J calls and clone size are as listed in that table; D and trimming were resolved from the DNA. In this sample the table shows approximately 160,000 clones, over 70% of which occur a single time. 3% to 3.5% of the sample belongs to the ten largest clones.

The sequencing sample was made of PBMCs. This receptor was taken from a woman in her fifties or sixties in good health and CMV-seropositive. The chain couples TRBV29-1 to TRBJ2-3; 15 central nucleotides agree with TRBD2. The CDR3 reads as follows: CSVEDRTSGRGTDTQYF. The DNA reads TGCAGCGTTGAAGATAGGACTAGCGGGAGGGGCACAGATACGCAGTATTTT.